One and the same sample provided the 2 T cell receptor beta chains below, sequenced in a study of blood T cell repertoires in COVID-19 (dated by TCRdb to about 2020). Receptor amplification or capture employed the immunoSEQ multiplex PCR assay. Not all clones reach the TCRdb copy of this immuneACCESS table, which keeps in-frame sequences only. Checked studies attribute under half of the gap to unresolved V genes and leave the rest unexplained. For this sample the table gives around 60,000 clones, of which around four fifths were detected only once. The ten top clones hold more than 15% of the sample. Sequencing input: peripheral blood. The receptors come from a woman aged 45-59 years with active or convalescent COVID-19.

This clone was observed a few times. Other nucleotide sequences in the sample specify the same CDR3. V and J are TRBV28 and TRBJ1-2; D possibly corresponds to TRBD1 (6 bases). V lost 5 bases and J lost 6, with 13 bases in between. Germline-derived CDR1 and CDR2 are MDHEN and SYDVKM. The CDR3 has 13 amino acids. The CDR3 protein is CASSVRGADGYTF. In nucleotides, the CDR3 is TGTGCCAGCAGTGTGCGGGGGGCGGATGGCTACACCTTC.

This chain connects TRBV7-6 to TRBJ2-1, with 7 bases lining up with TRBD2. The CDR3 is 15 amino acids. The germline V gene encodes CDR1 SGHVS and CDR2 FNYEAQ. Trimming cost V 5 bases and J 6 bases; bases outside gene matches: 10. For the CDR3, the DNA is TGTGCCAGCAGCAGGCGCGGCGGGAGTTCCAATGAGCAGTTCTTC. As protein: CASSRRGGSSNEQFF.